The T cell receptor beta chain described here comes from a study of technical replicates of blood from several donors. Data came from immunoSEQ multiplex PCR; TCRdb stores just in-frame clones and leaves some out. The data contain around 80,000 clones, 91% of them singletons. This CDR3 has 14 amino acids. Losses at the gene ends were 5 bases for V and 4 bases for J; bases not matched to a gene: 5. Germline CDR1 is MNHEY and CDR2 is SMNVEV (reference sequence). This clone was observed a single time. This receptor was taken from a human donor in good health. Source material: T cells isolated from PBMCs. The chain has TRBV27 and TRBJ1-5; TRBD1 aligns across 7 bases. The CDR3 DNA reads TGTGCCAGCAGTAAGGGGACAGATAATCAGCCCCAGCATTTT. Amino acid sequence: CASSKGTDNQPQHF.